These 13 T cell receptor beta chains originate from one sample sequenced in a study of blood T cells in healthy people across ages. Combining a sample-barcoded 5' primer with a J-beta primer mix, a second PCR ran for 7 to 11 cycles. TCRdb reprocessed the 5' RACE reads with MiXCR, giving one entry per CDR3 protein. The data hold about 730,000 distinct CDR3 sequences, with roughly 41% observed a single time. Sample: blood. The receptors come from a woman aged 60 to 75 in good health.

This clonotype was recorded many times. The chain has TRBV29-1 and TRBJ2-5; D is unclear. Germline CDR1 reads SQVTM; CDR2 reads ANQGSEA. The CDR3 is 12 amino acids. V dropped 4 bases and J dropped 3 bases, with 9 bases sitting between them. CDR3 residues: CSVGSQEETQYF. DNA of the CDR3: TGCAGCGTTGGAAGTCAGGAAGAGACCCAGTACTTC.

The V and J genes are TRBV28 and TRBJ2-4; D is ambiguous. Matching the DNA end better, TRBJ2-7 makes the J call doubtful. Germline V gives CDR1 MDHEN, CDR2 SYDVKM. This CDR3 comprises 13 residues. The CDR3 loop reads CASSFTVAYEQYF. The CDR3 nucleotides read TGTGCCAGCAGTTTCACGGTTGCCTACGAGCAGTACTTC.

This clonotype occurred many times. This rearrangement joins TRBV20-1 to TRBJ2-7, with a weak D call TRBD2 (6 bases). The germline gives CDR1 DFQATT, CDR2 SNEGSKA (reference sequence). V lost 6 bases, J lost 1 base, and 13 bases lay in between. CDR3 size: 13 residues. As DNA, the CDR3 is TGCAGTGCCGTCGTTGGGGGGTCCTACGAGCAGTACTTC. Translation: CSAVVGGSYEQYF.

V gene TRBV12-3 or TRBV12-4 combines with J gene TRBJ2-4; D is possibly TRBD2 (5 bases). The CDR3 is made up of 14 amino acids. V lost 1 base and J lost 9, with 13 bases in between. CDR3 protein: CASSLGGRRGIQYF. The DNA of the CDR3 is TGTGCCAGCAGTTTAGGGGGTAGACGGGGCATTCAGTACTTC.

This clonotype was observed at least ten times. The chain links TRBV20-1 to TRBJ2-4; 8 nucleotides match TRBD2. This CDR3 is built from 18 residues. V lost 3 bases and J lost 2; bases outside the gene matches: 15. Germline CDR1 and CDR2: DFQATT and SNEGSKA (reference sequence). Written as DNA, the CDR3 is TGCAGTGCTAGCGACTCCGGAACAGCGGGAGCATCCAAAAACATTCAGTACTTC. Translation gives CSASDSGTAGASKNIQYF.

The chain carries TRBV15 and TRBJ2-4; 12 bases align to TRBD1. The germline V gene has CDR1 LNHNV and CDR2 YYDKDF (reference sequence). This CDR3 is built from 19 residues. Unmatched junction bases numbered 11, after V lost 5 bases and J lost 0 bases. DNA for the CDR3: TGTGCCACCAGCTTAAGTCCCGGGACAGGGGGCTCAGCCAAAAACATTCAGTACTTC. This translates into CATSLSPGTGGSAKNIQYF.

A few counts support this clonotype. The chain joins TRBV6-6 to TRBJ2-1, with 10 nucleotides matching TRBD2. The trim removed 1 base at V and 6 bases at J, leaving 9 bases unmatched. The CDR3 length is 17 residues. CDR1 and CDR2 (germline): MNHNY, SVGAGI (reference sequence). The CDR3 reads CASSYLAGTSDLNEQFF. CDR3 bases: TGTGCCAGCAGTTACTTAGCTGGGACTAGCGACCTCAATGAGCAGTTCTTC.

This clonotype appeared many times. The chain carries TRBV12-5 and TRBJ2-1; 9 nucleotides agree with TRBD2. V was clipped by 0 bases and J by 2 bases; unmatched bases: 2. The CDR3 sequence is 16 residues long. Germline-derived CDR1 and CDR2 are LGHNT and FRNRAP. The CDR3 DNA sequence: TGTGCTAGTGGTTTGGTCGAGCGGGGGGCCTACAATGAGCAGTTCTTC. This translates into CASGLVERGAYNEQFF.

The J gene is TRBJ2-1, the V gene TRBV10-3, with 7 bases that match TRBD2. Germline V lookup: CDR1 ENHRY, CDR2 SYGVKD. The CDR3 extends over 15 amino acids. V shed 6 bases, J shed 4 bases, and the junction held 9 bases outside the gene matches. The CDR3 reads CAIREAGLLYNEQFF. The CDR3 DNA is TGTGCCATCAGGGAAGCGGGACTACTTTACAATGAGCAGTTCTTC.

This sequence joins TRBV11-2 and TRBJ1-1; D uncertain. Germline CDR1 reads SGHAT; CDR2 reads FQNNGV. Trimming stripped 1 base from V and 4 bases from J, with 10 bases between. The CDR3 runs to 14 residues. CDR3 coding DNA: TGTGCCAGCAGCTTAGGTCTAGGGATCACTGAAGCTTTCTTT. It specifies CASSLGLGITEAFF.

A word on this clonotype: One end of the junction is discordant with germline, which a read error may explain. V gene TRBV3-1 combines with J gene TRBJ1-2; 8 bases align to TRBD1. CDR3 length: 15 residues. Germline lookup yields CDR1 LGHDT and CDR2 YNNKEL (reference sequence). The chain's CDR3 is CASSQLQGESYDYTF. The CDR3 coding sequence is TGTGCCAGCAGCCAACTACAGGGGGAGAGCTATGACTACACCTTC. Looking up the rest from reference TRBV3-1 and TRBJ1-2 gives the full variable domain: DTAVSQTPKYLVTQMGNDKSIKCEQNLGHDTMYWYKQDSKKFLKIMFSYNNKELIINETVPNRFSPKSPDKAHLNLHINSLELGDSAVYFCASSQLQGESYDYTFGSGTRLTVV.

DNA of the CDR3: TGTGCCAGCAGTTTATCTTTCTCTTCCGGGAGGGCCGGTTGGTCCTACGAGCAGTACTTC. Residues: CASSLSFSSGRAGWSYEQYF. The V call is TRBV27, the J call TRBJ2-7, with 8 bases fitting TRBD2. Unmatched junction bases numbered 17, after V lost 0 bases and J lost 1 base. The germline gives CDR1 MNHEY, CDR2 SMNVEV (reference sequence). The CDR3 contains 20 residues.

This clonotype was recorded a few times. The chain couples TRBV3-1 to TRBJ2-3, with D unclear. This CDR3 has 13 amino acids. The germline gives CDR1 LGHDT, CDR2 YNNKEL (reference sequence). Trimming left V 8 bases short and J 2 bases short, with 11 bases between. The CDR3 nucleotides read TGTGCCAGCCGTGGTTGGAACACAGATACGCAGTATTTT. This translates into CASRGWNTDTQYF.